This TCR beta chain was recorded in a study of T cell repertoires in ileal Crohn's disease. Only in-frame clones appear in the TCRdb table, and some are missing; sequencing was by immunoSEQ multiplex PCR. In the table there are roughly 4,400 clones, around four fifths of which are singletons. Time point reported: neoterminal ileum biopsy at postoperative endoscopy, about 6 months after surgery. This CDR3 comprises 13 residues. Trimming pared 4 bases from V and 2 bases from J, leaving 8 bases between. Germline CDR1 reads SNHLY; CDR2 reads FYNNEI. The TCR was taken from an adult with Crohn's disease. This chain connects TRBV2 to TRBJ1-2; D not resolved. Sequences were obtained from ileal tissue. The CDR3 loop reads CASSVLPNYGYTF. The CDR3 DNA follows: TGTGCCAGCAGTGTACTCCCAAACTATGGCTACACCTTC.